Shown below are 28 T cell receptor beta chains from a single sample sequenced in a study of early T cells in non-severe SARS-CoV-2 infection. TCRdb re-called the 5' RACE reads with MiXCR, one entry per CDR3 protein. The sample consists of roughly 38,000 distinct CDR3 sequences, approximately 6% of them appearing once. The specimen comprised whole blood, sampled at baseline. Source of these receptors: an adult who was a healthcare worker with PCR-confirmed SARS-CoV-2 infection or an uninfected control (not recorded which).

This clonotype showed up many times. The rearrangement links TRBV21-1 to TRBJ2-7. TRBV21-1 is an annotated pseudogene. This CDR3 is 14 amino acids long. CDR3 nucleotides: TGTGCCAGCAGGGGTACCGGTCCTTACTACGAGCAGTACTTC. Its protein product is CASRGTGPYYEQYF.

This clonotype was seen a handful of times. A read error may account for a junction end that differs from germline. The CDR3 here is CASWEQGYSYTF. The CDR3 nucleotides are TGTGCCAGCTGGGAACAGGGCTATAGCTACACCTTC. The genes are TRBV6-5 and TRBJ1-2; maybe TRBD1 (6 bases). Germline lookup yields CDR1 MNHEY and CDR2 SVGAGI. The CDR3 is 12 amino acids.

This clonotype was seen many times. The chain links TRBV11-2 to TRBJ1-2, with TRBD1 identical over 8 bases. The V segment lost 6 bases and the J segment 7 bases; nucleotides outside the gene matches: 7. Germline CDR1 and CDR2: SGHAT and FQNNGV. The CDR3 contains 13 residues. As DNA, the CDR3 is TGTGCCAGCAGGGTAACAGGGGGTGTTGGCTACACCTTC. It specifies CASRVTGGVGYTF.

V is TRBV28 and J is TRBJ2-1, with 15 bases aligning to TRBD2. This CDR3 has 21 amino acids. CDR1 and CDR2 (germline): MDHEN, SYDVKM. V was clipped by 3 bases and J by 8 bases; unmatched bases: 20. In nucleotides, the CDR3 is TGTGCCAGCAGTTTTTCCTCTCCGGGACTAGCGGGGGGCCCAGCCACAGATGAGCAGTTCTTC. As protein: CASSFSSPGLAGGPATDEQFF.

Ten or more counts support this clonotype. The chain joins TRBV27 to TRBJ1-1; D might be TRBD1 (5 bases). The germline V and J ends were trimmed by 3 bases and 7 bases, with 6 bases remaining between them. The CDR3 consists of 11 residues. Per the germline V gene, CDR1 is MNHEY and CDR2 is SMNVEV (reference sequence). CDR3 in DNA: TGTGCCAGCAGTTTGGGACTTGAAGCTTTCTTT. It is translated as CASSLGLEAFF.

This clonotype was counted a few times. The chain has TRBV7-2 and TRBJ2-5; no firm D call. V lost 5 bases to trimming and J lost 3 bases, with 13 bases between them. Germline CDR1 reads SGHTA; CDR2 reads FQGNSA. The CDR3 covers 14 residues. The CDR3 DNA reads TGTGCCAGCAGCATCCACGGATGGAAAGAGACCCAGTACTTC. The encoded protein is CASSIHGWKETQYF.

This clonotype has a count of ten or more. The J gene is TRBJ2-1, the V gene TRBV5-4; 7 bases are a match to TRBD1. CDR1 and CDR2 (germline): SGHNT, YYREEE (reference sequence). The V and J ends lost 0 bases and 0 bases, in that order; junction bases with no gene match: 0. The CDR3 is made up of 15 amino acids. The CDR3 DNA reads TGTGCCAGCAGCTTGGACAGGGGCTCCTACAATGAGCAGTTCTTC. Protein sequence: CASSLDRGSYNEQFF. Complete variable domain (other parts from reference TRBV5-4 and TRBJ2-1): ETGVTQSPTHLIKTRGQQVTLRCSSQSGHNTVSWYQQALGQGPQFIFQYYREEENGRGNFPPRFSGLQFPNYSSELNVNALELDDSALYLCASSLDRGSYNEQFFGPGTRLTVL.

This clonotype was detected only a few times. This rearrangement joins TRBV7-6 to TRBJ1-3; TRBD1 matches at 7 bases. V shed 4 bases and J 2 bases; nucleotides not matched to a gene: 5. Germline assignment: CDR1 SGHVS and CDR2 FNYEAQ. This CDR3 comprises 15 residues. The DNA of the CDR3 is TGTGCCAGCAGCTCGGGCAGGGGGGCTGGAAACACCATATATTTT. It codes for CASSSGRGAGNTIYF.

This clonotype was counted ten times or more. The chain recombines TRBV7-8 with TRBJ1-3; D gene uncertain. Germline assignment: CDR1 SGHVS and CDR2 FQNEAQ. This CDR3 comprises 14 residues. V was trimmed by 5 bases and J by 0 bases, leaving 8 bases between them. Here the CDR3 DNA reads TGTGCCAGCAGCCGGACGGACTCTGGAAACACCATATATTTT. Its protein is CASSRTDSGNTIYF.

The table lists this clonotype with many counts. The chain combines TRBV19 with TRBJ2-2; D is ambiguous. CDR3 length: 15 amino acids. Germline lookup yields CDR1 LNHDA and CDR2 SQIVND (reference sequence). Between the trimmed V and J ends, which lost 8 bases and 4 bases, there was a span of 17 bases. The CDR3 coding sequence is TGTGCCAGTCTCCCCTGGGAACGGGCCACCGGGGAGCTGTTTTTT. Its translation: CASLPWERATGELFF.

Ten or more counts support this clonotype. The gene calls are TRBV24-1 and TRBJ2-2; D is unclear. The germline V and J ends were trimmed by 5 bases and 0 bases, with 9 bases remaining between them. Germline V lookup: CDR1 KGHDR, CDR2 SFDVKD. The CDR3 sequence is 15 residues long. The CDR3 DNA follows: TGTGCCACCAGTGCGACCCAACCGAACACCGGGGAGCTGTTTTTT. Translated: CATSATQPNTGELFF.

In its sample, this clonotype was seen many times. J is TRBJ2-1 and V is TRBV7-2; no firm D call. CDR3 length: 15 amino acids. The V gene lost 5 bases and the J gene lost 0 bases, with 11 bases spanning the gap. Germline assignment: CDR1 SGHTA and CDR2 FQGNSA. The CDR3, as DNA: TGTGCCAGCAGCCAAGGGATTACCTCCTACAATGAGCAGTTCTTC. It specifies CASSQGITSYNEQFF.

This clonotype was counted many times. The chain links TRBV7-9 to TRBJ1-1, with a tentative D call TRBD1 (5 bases). The V gene lost 5 bases and the J gene lost 0 bases, with 10 bases spanning the gap. Germline V gene sequence: CDR1 SEHNR, CDR2 FQNEAQ (reference sequence). The CDR3 sequence is 14 residues long. DNA of the CDR3: TGTGCCAGCAGCGCACAGGCGCTGAACACTGAAGCTTTCTTT. Protein sequence: CASSAQALNTEAFF.

This clonotype was found many times. The V gene is TRBV19, the J gene TRBJ2-2; TRBD1 is a possible D gene (6 bases). V dropped 4 bases and J dropped 4 bases, with 19 bases sitting between them. The germline V gene has CDR1 LNHDA and CDR2 SQIVND (reference sequence). CDR3 length: 17 amino acids. In DNA, the CDR3 is TGTGCCAGTAGTAGAAACAGGGCTCATGGGCCCACCGGGGAGCTGTTTTTT. This encodes CASSRNRAHGPTGELFF.

This clonotype appeared many times. The V and J genes are TRBV12-3 or TRBV12-4 and TRBJ1-6; D not resolved. The CDR3 loop spans 15 amino acids. V lost 5 bases to trimming and J lost 0 bases, with 8 bases between them. CDR3 bases: TGTGCCAGCAGTAGATCGGGCTCCTATAATTCACCCCTCCACTTT. Residues: CASSRSGSYNSPLHF.

This clonotype was recorded many times. The rearrangement joins TRBV7-3 to TRBJ2-1, with 9 bases lining up with TRBD2. This CDR3 comprises 16 residues. The V gene end was trimmed by 4 bases and the J gene end by 4 bases; junction bases not matched to a gene: 8. The germline V gene has CDR1 SGHTA and CDR2 FQGTGA. CDR3 bases: TGTGCCAGCAGCTCCCTAGCGGGACAGCGTTACAATGAGCAGTTCTTC. This translates into CASSSLAGQRYNEQFF.

There are many counts of this clonotype. V gene TRBV29-1 combines with J gene TRBJ1-2, with TRBD1 identical over 7 bases. With 1 base clipped from V and 1 base from J, the junction kept 3 bases outside the gene matches. In germline, CDR1 is SQVTM, CDR2 ANQGSEA. This CDR3 region has 14 residues. CDR3 DNA: TGCAGCGTTGAAGCAGGGGGAGGTAACTATGGCTACACCTTC. This codes for CSVEAGGGNYGYTF.

This clonotype has a count of ten or more. The chain uses TRBV6-2 or TRBV6-3 and TRBJ2-1; tentatively, D is TRBD2 (5 bases). The CDR3 runs to 16 residues. CDR1 and CDR2 from the germline V gene are MNHEY and SVGEGT. The V gene lost 0 bases and the J gene lost 10 bases, with 19 bases spanning the gap. The CDR3 region has the DNA TGTGCCAGCAGTTACTCGAGGGTAAAGAGGTTTTGGGAGCAGTTCTTC. Translating gives CASSYSRVKRFWEQFF.

This clonotype was counted many times. This chain joins TRBV6-4 and TRBJ1-6; no clear D gene. From germline, CDR1 is MRHNA and CDR2 SNTAGT. V lost 5 bases and J lost 7, with 9 bases in between. CDR3 length equals 13 residues. The CDR3 DNA is TGTGCCAGCAGTAGTATAGAAAATTCACCCCTCCACTTT. Translation gives CASSSIENSPLHF.

This clonotype has ten or more counts. V gene TRBV20-1 combines with J gene TRBJ2-1, with 8 positions matching TRBD2. Germline CDR1 and CDR2: DFQATT and SNEGSKA (reference sequence). Trimming cost V 0 bases and J 4 bases; bases outside gene matches: 2. The CDR3 totals 14 residues. The CDR3 nucleotides read TGCAGTGCTAGAGACACTAGCGGTTACAATGAGCAGTTCTTC. Protein: CSARDTSGYNEQFF.

This clonotype was recorded many times. The gene calls are TRBV20-1 and TRBJ2-3; possibly TRBD1 or TRBD2 for D (5 bases each). Germline V gene lookup returns CDR1 DFQATT and CDR2 SNEGSKA (reference sequence). V lost 3 bases and J 5 bases, leaving 21 bases between the germline ends. CDR3 length: 16 residues. In DNA form, the CDR3 reads TGCAGTGCTAGGATTGCCCCCCGGGGACGAAGAGATACGCAGTATTTT. This encodes CSARIAPRGRRDTQYF.

CDR3 in DNA: TGTGCCAGCAGTGTGGGTTATACGCAGTATTTT. This gives the protein CASSVGYTQYF. The J gene is TRBJ2-3, the V gene TRBV2, with no clear D. This CDR3 is built from 11 residues. Germline assignment: CDR1 SNHLY and CDR2 FYNNEI. The V end lost 4 bases, the J end lost 7 bases, and 6 bases lay between the germline ends. Based on the CDR3 plus reference TRBV2 and TRBJ2-3, the full variable domain is EPEVTQTPSHQVTQMGQEVILRCVPISNHLYFYWYRQILGQKVEFLVSFYNNEISEKSEIFDDQFSVERPDGSNFTLKIRSTKLEDSAMYFCASSVGYTQYFGPGTRLTVL.

Ten or more counts support this clonotype. The rearrangement joins TRBV12-3 or TRBV12-4 to TRBJ2-7; 7 nucleotides line up with TRBD1. The CDR3 contains 15 residues. Trimming took 6 bases from V and 2 from J; bases not matched to a gene: 10. CDR3 in DNA: TGTGCCAGCAGCAGGGACAGCCAACGCACCTACGAGCAGTACTTC. It translates to CASSRDSQRTYEQYF.

This clonotype has more than one count but fewer than ten. The V and J genes are TRBV11-2 and TRBJ1-1; possible D gene TRBD1, 5 bases. The CDR3 is made up of 14 amino acids. The ends were cut back, 2 bases at V and 1 base at J, with 8 bases in the middle. Germline CDR1 SGHAT, CDR2 FQNNGV. CDR3 coding DNA: TGTGCCAGCAGCTTAATTCAGGGGAACACTGAAGCTTTCTTT. The encoded protein is CASSLIQGNTEAFF.

The rearrangement uses TRBV6-2 or TRBV6-3 and TRBJ1-1; D might be TRBD1 (6 bases). Germline assignment: CDR1 MNHEY and CDR2 SVGEGT. V was cut by 6 bases and J by 4 bases, with 9 bases left in between. The CDR3 consists of 12 residues. CDR3 region: CASSFRGTEAFF. The CDR3 coding sequence is TGTGCCAGCAGCTTCAGGGGCACTGAAGCTTTCTTT.

The genes are TRBV14 and TRBJ2-2; D is undetermined. The CDR3 length is 13 residues. V lost 6 bases and J 5 bases, leaving 10 bases between the germline ends. Germline V gene sequence: CDR1 SGHDN, CDR2 FVKESK. Written as DNA, the CDR3 is TGTGCCAGCAGTCGTGCCCGTACCGGGGAGCTGTTTTTT. It is translated as CASSRARTGELFF.

This clonotype came up a few times. J is TRBJ2-7 and V is TRBV2, with 7 bases lining up with TRBD1. V lost 10 bases, J lost 0 bases, and 6 bases stayed unmatched. Per germline, CDR1 SNHLY and CDR2 FYNNEI. The CDR3 length is 13 residues. The CDR3 coding sequence is TGTGCCACGAGGGACAGCTACTCCTACGAGCAGTACTTC. Its translation: CATRDSYSYEQYF.

This clonotype was recorded many times. V and J are TRBV20-1 and TRBJ1-3; D is possibly TRBD1 (5 bases). V was shortened by 0 bases and J by 0 bases, with 12 bases between the two germline ends. CDR3 size: 16 residues. Germline V gene lookup returns CDR1 DFQATT and CDR2 SNEGSKA (reference sequence). As DNA, the CDR3 is TGCAGTGCTAGAGATAGTATGGGGACCTCTGGAAACACCATATATTTT. It specifies CSARDSMGTSGNTIYF.